This record looks at one T cell receptor beta chain sequence and its context. Template switching added a universal primer site; cDNA carried unique molecular identifiers. TCRdb re-called the 5' RACE reads with MiXCR, one entry per CDR3 protein. The sample contains nearly 650,000 distinct CDR3 sequences, roughly 6.6% of which appear only once. The sample comes from a study of identical twins. The CDR3 is 16 residues long. The data were also submitted as part of a second study, on yellow fever vaccine responses in identical twins.

Specimen: PBMCs. The clonotype was recovered from a woman between 18 and 30 years old in good health. The V call is TRBV12-2, the J call TRBJ2-1; the D call TRBD2 from the table was never checked on the DNA. TRBV12-2 is tagged as a pseudogene. CDR3 loop: CASRLRALSSYNEQFF. The CDR3 coding sequence is TGTGCAAGTCGCTTACGGGCCCTTAGCTCCTACAATGAGCAGTTCTTC.